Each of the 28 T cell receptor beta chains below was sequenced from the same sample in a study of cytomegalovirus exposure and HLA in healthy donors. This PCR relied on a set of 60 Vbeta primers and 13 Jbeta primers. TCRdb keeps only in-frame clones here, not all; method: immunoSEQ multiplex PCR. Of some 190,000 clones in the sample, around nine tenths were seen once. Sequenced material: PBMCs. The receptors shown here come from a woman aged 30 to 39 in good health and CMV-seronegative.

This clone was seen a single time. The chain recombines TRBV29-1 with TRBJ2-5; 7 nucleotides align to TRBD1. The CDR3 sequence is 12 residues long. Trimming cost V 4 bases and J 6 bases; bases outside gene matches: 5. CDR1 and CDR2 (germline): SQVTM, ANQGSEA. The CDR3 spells CSVVETGQTQYF. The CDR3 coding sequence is TGCAGCGTTGTTGAGACAGGGCAGACCCAGTACTTC.

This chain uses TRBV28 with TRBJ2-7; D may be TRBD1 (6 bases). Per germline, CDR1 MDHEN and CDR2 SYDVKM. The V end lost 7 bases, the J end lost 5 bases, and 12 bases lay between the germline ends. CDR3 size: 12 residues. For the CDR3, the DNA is TGTGCCAGCACCACTCCAGGGGACGAGCAGTACTTC. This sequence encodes CASTTPGDEQYF.

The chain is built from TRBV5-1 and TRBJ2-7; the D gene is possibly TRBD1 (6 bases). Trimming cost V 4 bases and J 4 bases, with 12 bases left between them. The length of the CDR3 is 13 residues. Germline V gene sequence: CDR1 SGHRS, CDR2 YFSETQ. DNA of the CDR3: TGCGCCAGCAGCCCCGGGACACTGTACGAGCAGTACTTC. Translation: CASSPGTLYEQYF. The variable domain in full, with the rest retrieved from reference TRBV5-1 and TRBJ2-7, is KAGVTQTPRYLIKTRGQQVTLSCSPISGHRSVSWYQQTPGQGLQFLFEYFSETQRNKGNFPGRFSGRQFSNSRSEMNVSTLELGDSALYLCASSPGTLYEQYFGPGTRLTVT.

The CDR3 bases are TGTGCCAGCAGCGTAGCAGCGGGAGTATACAATGAGCAGTTCTTC. It specifies CASSVAAGVYNEQFF. This rearrangement joins TRBV9 to TRBJ2-1; TRBD2 agrees at 8 bases. Germline CDR1 is SGDLS and CDR2 is YYNGEE. This CDR3 is 15 amino acids long. Trimming took 0 bases from V and 4 from J; bases not matched to a gene: 3.

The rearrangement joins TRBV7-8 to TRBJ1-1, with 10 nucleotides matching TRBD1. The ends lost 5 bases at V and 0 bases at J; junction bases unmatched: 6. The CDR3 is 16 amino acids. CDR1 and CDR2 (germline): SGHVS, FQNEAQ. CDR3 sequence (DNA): TGTGCCAGCAGCCTCCGACAGGGGGCCCTGAACACTGAAGCTTTCTTT. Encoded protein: CASSLRQGALNTEAFF.

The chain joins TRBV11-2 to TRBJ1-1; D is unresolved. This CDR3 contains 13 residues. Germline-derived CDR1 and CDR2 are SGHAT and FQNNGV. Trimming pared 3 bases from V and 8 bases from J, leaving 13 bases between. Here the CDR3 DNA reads TGTGCCAGCAGCTTCCCGGGAGCTTCAGAAGCTTTCTTT. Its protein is CASSFPGASEAFF.

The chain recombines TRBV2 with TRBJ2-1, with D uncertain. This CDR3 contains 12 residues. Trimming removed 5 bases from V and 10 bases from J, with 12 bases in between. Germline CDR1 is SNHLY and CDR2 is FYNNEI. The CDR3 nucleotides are TGTGCCAGCAGTAGCTTGTATTCGGAGCAGTTCTTC. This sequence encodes CASSSLYSEQFF.

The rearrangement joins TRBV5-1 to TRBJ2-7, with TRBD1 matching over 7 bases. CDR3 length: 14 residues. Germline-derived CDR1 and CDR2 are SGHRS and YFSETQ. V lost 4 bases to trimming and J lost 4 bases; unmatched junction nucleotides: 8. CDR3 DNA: TGCGCCAGCAGCCCCGGGACAGCCGATTACGAGCAGTACTTC. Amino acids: CASSPGTADYEQYF.

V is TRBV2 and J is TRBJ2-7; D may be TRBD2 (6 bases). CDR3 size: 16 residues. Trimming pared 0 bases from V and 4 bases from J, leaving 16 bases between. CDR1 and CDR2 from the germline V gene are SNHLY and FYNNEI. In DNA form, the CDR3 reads TGTGCCAGCAGTGAAGCCGGAGGAGGGGCGTCGTACGAGCAGTACTTC. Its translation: CASSEAGGGASYEQYF. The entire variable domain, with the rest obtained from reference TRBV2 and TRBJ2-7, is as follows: EPEVTQTPSHQVTQMGQEVILRCVPISNHLYFYWYRQILGQKVEFLVSFYNNEISEKSEIFDDQFSVERPDGSNFTLKIRSTKLEDSAMYFCASSEAGGGASYEQYFGPGTRLTVT.

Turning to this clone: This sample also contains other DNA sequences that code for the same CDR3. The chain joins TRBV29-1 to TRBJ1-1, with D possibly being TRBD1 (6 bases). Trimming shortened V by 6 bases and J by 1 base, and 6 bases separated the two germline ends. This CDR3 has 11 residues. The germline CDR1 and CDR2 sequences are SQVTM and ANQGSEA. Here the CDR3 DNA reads TGCAGCGTGGACAGGAACACTGAAGCTTTCTTT. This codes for CSVDRNTEAFF. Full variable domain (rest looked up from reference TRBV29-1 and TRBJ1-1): SAVISQKPSRDICQRGTSLTIQCQVDSQVTMMFWYRQQPGQSLTLIATANQGSEATYESGFVIDKFPISRPNLTFSTLTVSNMSPEDSSIYLCSVDRNTEAFFGQGTRLTVV.

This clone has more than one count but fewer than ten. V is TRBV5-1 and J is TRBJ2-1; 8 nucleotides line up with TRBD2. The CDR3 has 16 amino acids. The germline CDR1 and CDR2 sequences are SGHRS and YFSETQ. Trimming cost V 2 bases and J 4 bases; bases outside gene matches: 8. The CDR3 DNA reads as TGCGCCAGCAGCTTACCGGGGGGGGGCAGGTACAATGAGCAGTTCTTC. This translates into CASSLPGGGRYNEQFF.

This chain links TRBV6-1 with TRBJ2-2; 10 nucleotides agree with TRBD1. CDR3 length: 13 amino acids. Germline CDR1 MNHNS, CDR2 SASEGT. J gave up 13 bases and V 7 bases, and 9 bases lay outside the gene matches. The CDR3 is CASTGTGVSVLFF. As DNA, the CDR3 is TGTGCCAGCACCGGGACAGGGGTGAGCGTGCTGTTTTTT.

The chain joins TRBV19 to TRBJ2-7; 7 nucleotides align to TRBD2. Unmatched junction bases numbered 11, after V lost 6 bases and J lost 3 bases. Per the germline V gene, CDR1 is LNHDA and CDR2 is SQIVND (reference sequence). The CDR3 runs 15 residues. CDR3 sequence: CASSPSLASRYEQYF. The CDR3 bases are TGTGCCAGTAGCCCGTCACTAGCGAGCCGCTACGAGCAGTACTTC.

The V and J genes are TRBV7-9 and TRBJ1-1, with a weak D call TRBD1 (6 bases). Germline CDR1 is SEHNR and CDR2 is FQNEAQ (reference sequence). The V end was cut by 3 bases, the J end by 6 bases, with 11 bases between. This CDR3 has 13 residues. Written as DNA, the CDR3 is TGTGCCAGCAGCTTTACAGGGAGACCTGAAGCTTTCTTT. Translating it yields CASSFTGRPEAFF.

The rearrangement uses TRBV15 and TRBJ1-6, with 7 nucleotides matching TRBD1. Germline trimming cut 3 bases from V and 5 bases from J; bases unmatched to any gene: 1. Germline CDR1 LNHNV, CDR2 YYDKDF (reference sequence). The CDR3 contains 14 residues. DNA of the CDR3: TGTGCCACCAGCAGCGGGACAGATAATTCACCCCTCCACTTT. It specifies CATSSGTDNSPLHF.

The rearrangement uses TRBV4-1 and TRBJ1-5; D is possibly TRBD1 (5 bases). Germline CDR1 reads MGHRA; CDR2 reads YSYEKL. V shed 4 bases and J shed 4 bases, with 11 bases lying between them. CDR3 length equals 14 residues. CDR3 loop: CASSPGRTNQPQHF. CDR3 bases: TGCGCCAGCAGCCCCGGGAGGACAAATCAGCCCCAGCATTTT.

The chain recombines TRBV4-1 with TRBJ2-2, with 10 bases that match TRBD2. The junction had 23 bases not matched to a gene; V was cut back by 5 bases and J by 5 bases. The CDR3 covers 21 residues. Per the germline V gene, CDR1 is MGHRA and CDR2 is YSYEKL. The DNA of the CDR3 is TGCGCCAGCAGCTACCGCGCGGTAGCGGGAGGAATCCCAATTGGGACCGGGGAGCTGTTTTTT. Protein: CASSYRAVAGGIPIGTGELFF.

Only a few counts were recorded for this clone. CDR3: CASSLTSPRYNEQFF. For the CDR3, the DNA is TGTGCCAGCAGCCTAACTAGCCCTCGCTACAATGAGCAGTTCTTC. The rearrangement links TRBV28 to TRBJ2-1, with a possible D match to TRBD2 (6 bases). V lost 6 bases to trimming and J lost 3 bases, with 15 bases between them. In germline, CDR1 is MDHEN, CDR2 SYDVKM. The CDR3 sequence is 15 residues long.

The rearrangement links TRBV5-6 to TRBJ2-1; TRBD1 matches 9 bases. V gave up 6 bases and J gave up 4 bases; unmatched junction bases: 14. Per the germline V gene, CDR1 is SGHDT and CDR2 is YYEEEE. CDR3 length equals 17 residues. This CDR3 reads CASTPDRDRVRYNEQFF. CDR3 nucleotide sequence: TGTGCCAGCACTCCGGACCGGGACAGGGTACGGTACAATGAGCAGTTCTTC.

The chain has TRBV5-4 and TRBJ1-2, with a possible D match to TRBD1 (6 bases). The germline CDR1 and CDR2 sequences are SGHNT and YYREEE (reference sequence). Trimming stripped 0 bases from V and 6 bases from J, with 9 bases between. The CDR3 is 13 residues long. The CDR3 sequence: CASSLGRTDGYTF. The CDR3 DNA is TGTGCCAGCAGCTTGGGGCGGACAGATGGCTACACCTTC.

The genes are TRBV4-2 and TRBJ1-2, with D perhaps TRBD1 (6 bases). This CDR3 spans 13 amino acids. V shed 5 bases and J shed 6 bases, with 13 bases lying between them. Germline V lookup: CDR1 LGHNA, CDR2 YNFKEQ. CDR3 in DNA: TGTGCCAGCAGCTCAACAGGGTTGGATGGCTACACCTTC. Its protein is CASSSTGLDGYTF.

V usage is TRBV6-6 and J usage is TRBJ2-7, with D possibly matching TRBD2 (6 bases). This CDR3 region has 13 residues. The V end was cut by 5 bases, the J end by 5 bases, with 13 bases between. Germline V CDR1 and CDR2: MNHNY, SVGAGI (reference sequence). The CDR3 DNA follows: TGTGCCAGCAGTCCCGGGGCGGGAAACGAGCAGTACTTC. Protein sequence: CASSPGAGNEQYF.

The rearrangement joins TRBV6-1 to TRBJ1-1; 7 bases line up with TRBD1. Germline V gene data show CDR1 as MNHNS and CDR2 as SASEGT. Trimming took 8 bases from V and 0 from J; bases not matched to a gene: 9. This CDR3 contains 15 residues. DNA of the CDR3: TGTGCCAGCGGAGACCCGGGACAGCTGAACACTGAAGCTTTCTTT. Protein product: CASGDPGQLNTEAFF.

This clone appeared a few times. CDR3: CASSTIPGTGAYNEQFF. CDR3 DNA sequence: TGTGCCAGCTCAACCATTCCCGGGACAGGGGCTTACAATGAGCAGTTCTTC. The V and J genes are TRBV18 and TRBJ2-1, with TRBD1 matching over 10 bases. The CDR3 is made up of 17 amino acids. V lost 5 bases to trimming and J lost 4 bases; unmatched junction nucleotides: 11. From germline, CDR1 is KGHSH and CDR2 LQKENI.

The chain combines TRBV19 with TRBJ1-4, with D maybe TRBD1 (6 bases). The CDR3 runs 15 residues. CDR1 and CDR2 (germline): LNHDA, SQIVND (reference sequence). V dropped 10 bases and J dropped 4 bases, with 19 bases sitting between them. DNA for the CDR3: TGTGCCACCCAGGGGCGGGAGGTCGGTAATGAAAAACTGTTTTTT. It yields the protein CATQGREVGNEKLFF.

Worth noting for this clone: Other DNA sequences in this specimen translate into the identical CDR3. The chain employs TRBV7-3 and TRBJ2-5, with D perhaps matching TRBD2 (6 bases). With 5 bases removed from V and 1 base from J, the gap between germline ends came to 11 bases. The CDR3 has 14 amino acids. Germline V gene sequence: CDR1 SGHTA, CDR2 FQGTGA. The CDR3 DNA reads TGTGCCAGCAGCCCCACGGGACTCCAAGAGACCCAGTACTTC. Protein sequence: CASSPTGLQETQYF. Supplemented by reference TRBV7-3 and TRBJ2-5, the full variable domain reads GAGVSQTPSNKVTEKGKYVELRCDPISGHTALYWYRQSLGQGPEFLIYFQGTGAADDSGLPNDRFFAVRPEGSVSTLKIQRTERGDSAVYLCASSPTGLQETQYFGPGTRLLVL.

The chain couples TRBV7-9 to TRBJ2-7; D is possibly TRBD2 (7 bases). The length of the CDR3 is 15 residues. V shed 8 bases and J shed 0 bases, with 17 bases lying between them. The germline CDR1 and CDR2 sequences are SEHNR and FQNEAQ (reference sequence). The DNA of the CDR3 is TGTGCCAGCGGGGGGGCGGGGCCCAGCTCCTACGAGCAGTACTTC. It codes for CASGGAGPSSYEQYF.

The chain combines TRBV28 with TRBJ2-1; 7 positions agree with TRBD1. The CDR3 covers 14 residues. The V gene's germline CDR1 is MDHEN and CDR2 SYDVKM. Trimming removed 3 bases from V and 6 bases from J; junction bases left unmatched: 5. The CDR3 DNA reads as TGTGCCAGCAGTTTCTTGGACAGGTCCAATGAGCAGTTCTTC. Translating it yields CASSFLDRSNEQFF.